This TCR beta chain was obtained from a study of shared clonotypes between healthy human individuals. The table came from immunoSEQ multiplex PCR; TCRdb's copy has only in-frame clones and leaves some out. Here the sample spans about 2 million clones, about 95% being singletons. Naive CD8 cells, CD45RO-negative and positively selected for CCR7, excluded terminally differentiated effector memory CD45RA+ cells. V was pared by 0 bases and J by 6 bases, with 5 bases of the junction left unmatched. The CDR3 is 16 amino acids. Per germline, CDR1 LGHNA and CDR2 YSLEER. In this sample, this clone turned up once. Its antigen is currently unknown. Study-wide results and limits: Non-shared clonotypes were found to have lower generation probabilities than the clonotypes that were shared by all four of the sorted-subset donors. Genetic and exposure-history diversity was limited by the few donors. Sequencing depth was expected to influence donor clonotype sharing.

The sequence was obtained from a man aged 18 to 30 in good health. The sequencing input was naive CD8+ T cells sorted from blood. V usage is TRBV4-3 and J usage is TRBJ1-4; 9 nucleotides align to TRBD1. CDR3 nucleotides: TGCGCCAGCAGCCAAGAGTGGACAGGGGTAGATGAAAAACTGTTTTTT. Translated, it gives CASSQEWTGVDEKLFF.